This entry lists 13 T cell receptor beta chains sequenced from one sample in a study of control samples from healthy donors and cancer patients. Sequencing was performed with immunoSEQ multiplex PCR; in TCRdb, only in-frame clones are kept and a portion is missing. Of about 170,000 clones listed, more than 90% are singletons. The material sequenced was blood. Source of these receptors: a woman in her thirties or forties in good health.

This clone was observed once. This sequence joins TRBV4-2 and TRBJ2-7; TRBD2 aligns across 7 bases. The length of the CDR3 is 18 residues. The ends lost 1 base at V and 1 base at J; junction bases unmatched: 13. Per the germline V gene, CDR1 is LGHNA and CDR2 is YNFKEQ. The CDR3 DNA reads as TGTGCCAGCAGCCAAGGGGACGCAGCTAGCGGAACATCCTACGAGCAGTACTTC. Translation: CASSQGDAASGTSYEQYF.

V and J are TRBV19 and TRBJ1-3; 7 bases are a match to TRBD1. CDR3 length: 14 amino acids. CDR1 and CDR2 (germline): LNHDA, SQIVND (reference sequence). V shed 6 bases and J 1 base; nucleotides not matched to a gene: 3. The CDR3 coding sequence is TGTGCCAGTAGCCGACAGGGATCTGGAAACACCATATATTTT. Residues: CASSRQGSGNTIYF.

In its sample, this clone was seen once. This chain links TRBV4-1 with TRBJ2-5; 10 bases line up with TRBD2. V dropped 0 bases and J dropped 8; count of bases not matched to a gene: 6. This CDR3 comprises 15 residues. CDR1 is MGHRA, CDR2 YSYEKL, per germline. This chain's CDR3 is CASSQESLAGATQYF. Here the CDR3 DNA reads TGCGCCAGCAGCCAAGAATCGCTAGCGGGGGCAACCCAGTACTTC.

The chain combines TRBV11-2 with TRBJ1-5, with no clear D. The length of the CDR3 is 13 residues. From germline, CDR1 is SGHAT and CDR2 FQNNGV. Trimming left V 5 bases short and J 3 bases short, with 8 bases between. Here the CDR3 DNA reads TGTGCCAGCAGCCCAGACAACAATCAGCCCCAGCATTTT. It codes for CASSPDNNQPQHF.

The rearrangement joins TRBV2 to TRBJ1-2; D unresolved. The V end was cut by 6 bases, the J end by 4 bases, with 9 bases between. The CDR3 has 12 residues. Germline CDR1 is SNHLY and CDR2 is FYNNEI. CDR3 loop: CASSDLVYGYTF. The CDR3 nucleotides read TGTGCCAGCAGCGACCTTGTCTATGGCTACACCTTC.

The CDR3 reads CASSQAFLNTEAFF. CDR3 coding DNA: TGTGCCAGCAGCCAAGCCTTCTTGAACACTGAAGCTTTCTTT. The genes are TRBV3-1 (or the pseudogene TRBV3-2) and TRBJ1-1; no clear D gene. Germline-derived CDR1 and CDR2 are LGHDT and YNNKEL (reference sequence). CDR3 length: 14 amino acids. Trimming pared 1 base from V and 0 bases from J, leaving 6 bases between.

The chain joins TRBV5-4 to TRBJ1-2; TRBD1 matches at 7 bases. The trim removed 3 bases at V and 8 bases at J, leaving 7 bases unmatched. The CDR3 is 13 residues long. Germline V gene data show CDR1 as SGHNT and CDR2 as YYREEE (reference sequence). The CDR3 here is CASSSTGFGGYTF. The DNA of the CDR3 is TGTGCCAGCAGCTCGACAGGGTTTGGAGGCTACACCTTC.

This clone appeared a single time. J is TRBJ2-1 and V is TRBV4-1, with no clear D. CDR3 length: 13 residues. Per germline, CDR1 MGHRA and CDR2 YSYEKL. Trimming stripped 4 bases from V and 1 base from J, with 5 bases between. Written as DNA, the CDR3 is TGCGCCAGCAGCCTTGGGTCCTACAATGAGCAGTTCTTC. Translated, it gives CASSLGSYNEQFF.

The chain has TRBV7-9 and TRBJ1-4; no reliable D call. Germline CDR1 is SEHNR and CDR2 is FQNEAQ (reference sequence). Trimming left V 5 bases short and J 8 bases short, with 12 bases between. The CDR3 contains 13 residues. The CDR3, as DNA: TGTGCCAGCAGCCCGGGTCTGGGAGAAAAACTGTTTTTT. This translates into CASSPGLGEKLFF. The full variable domain, in which reference TRBV7-9 and TRBJ1-4 provide the parts outside the CDR3, is DTGVSQNPRHKITKRGQNVTFRCDPISEHNRLYWYRQTLGQGPEFLTYFQNEAQLEKSRLLSDRFSAERPKGSFSTLEIQRTEQGDSAMYLCASSPGLGEKLFFGSGTQLSVL.

This rearrangement joins TRBV4-1 to TRBJ2-5, with 10 bases that match TRBD1. CDR3 length: 15 amino acids. Trimming took 4 bases from V and 4 from J; bases not matched to a gene: 6. CDR1 MGHRA and CDR2 YSYEKL come from the germline V gene. This CDR3 is CASSPADRGRETQYF. CDR3 coding DNA: TGCGCCAGCAGCCCGGCCGACAGGGGGCGAGAGACCCAGTACTTC.

This clone has only one observation. V is TRBV6-5 and J is TRBJ1-1; D is unclear. Trimming removed 2 bases at V and 10 bases at J, with 11 bases between. Germline-derived CDR1 and CDR2 are MNHEY and SVGAGI. This CDR3 comprises 12 residues. The CDR3 here is CASSYGMGGAFF. CDR3 coding DNA: TGTGCCAGCAGTTACGGTATGGGAGGAGCTTTCTTT.

The chain is built from TRBV6-5 and TRBJ2-2; 8 bases fit TRBD1. CDR3 length: 14 residues. From germline, CDR1 is MNHEY and CDR2 SVGAGI. The ends lost 5 bases at V and 13 bases at J; junction bases unmatched: 12. The CDR3 nucleotides are TGTGCCAGCAGTACCGGACAGGGATGGGAACGGCTGTTTTTT. This gives the protein CASSTGQGWERLFF.

The rearrangement links TRBV5-6 to TRBJ1-3; D remains unclear. CDR3 length: 14 amino acids. The V and J ends lost 4 bases and 1 base respectively, with 9 bases between them. Germline assignment: CDR1 SGHDT and CDR2 YYEEEE. The CDR3 spells CASSVTLSGNTIYF. The CDR3 nucleotides are TGTGCCAGCAGCGTGACTCTTTCTGGAAACACCATATATTTT.